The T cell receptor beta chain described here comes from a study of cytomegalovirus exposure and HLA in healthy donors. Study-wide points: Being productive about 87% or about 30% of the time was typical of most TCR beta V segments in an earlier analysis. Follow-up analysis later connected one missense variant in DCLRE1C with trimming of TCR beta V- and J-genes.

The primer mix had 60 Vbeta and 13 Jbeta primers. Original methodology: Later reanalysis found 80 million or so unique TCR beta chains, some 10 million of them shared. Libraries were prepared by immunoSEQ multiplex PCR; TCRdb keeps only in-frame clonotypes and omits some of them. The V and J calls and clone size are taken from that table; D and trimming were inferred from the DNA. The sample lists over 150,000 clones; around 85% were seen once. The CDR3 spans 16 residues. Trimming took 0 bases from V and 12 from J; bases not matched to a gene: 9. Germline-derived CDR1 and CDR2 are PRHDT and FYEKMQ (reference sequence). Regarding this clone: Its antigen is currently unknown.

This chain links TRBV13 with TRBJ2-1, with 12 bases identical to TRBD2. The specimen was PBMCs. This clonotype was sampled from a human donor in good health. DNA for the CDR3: TGTGCCAGCAGCTTAGGAACTAGCGGGGGGAGGTTTGTGCAGTTCTTC. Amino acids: CASSLGTSGGRFVQFF.